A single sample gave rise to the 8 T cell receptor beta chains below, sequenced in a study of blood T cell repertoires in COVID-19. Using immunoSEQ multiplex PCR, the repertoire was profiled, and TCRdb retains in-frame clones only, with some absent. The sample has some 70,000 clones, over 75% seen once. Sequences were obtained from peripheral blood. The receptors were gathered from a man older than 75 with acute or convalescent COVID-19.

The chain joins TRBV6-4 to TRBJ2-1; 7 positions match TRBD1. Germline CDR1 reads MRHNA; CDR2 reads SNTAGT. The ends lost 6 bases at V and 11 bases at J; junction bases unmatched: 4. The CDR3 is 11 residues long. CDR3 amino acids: CASSLQGQQFF. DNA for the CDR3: TGTGCCAGCAGCCTACAGGGGCAGCAGTTCTTC.

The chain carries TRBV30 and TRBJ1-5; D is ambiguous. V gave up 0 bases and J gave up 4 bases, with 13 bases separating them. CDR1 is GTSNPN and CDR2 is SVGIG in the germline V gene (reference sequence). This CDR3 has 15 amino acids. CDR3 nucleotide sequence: TGTGCCTGGAGTGTACCTTGGGGAGAGAATCAGCCCCAGCATTTT. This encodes CAWSVPWGENQPQHF.

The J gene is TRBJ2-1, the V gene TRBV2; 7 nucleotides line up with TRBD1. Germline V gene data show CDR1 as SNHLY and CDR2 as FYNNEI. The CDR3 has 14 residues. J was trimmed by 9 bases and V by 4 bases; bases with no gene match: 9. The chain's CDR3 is CASSVTGFSGEQFF. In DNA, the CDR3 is TGTGCCAGCAGTGTGACAGGGTTTTCAGGTGAGCAGTTCTTC.

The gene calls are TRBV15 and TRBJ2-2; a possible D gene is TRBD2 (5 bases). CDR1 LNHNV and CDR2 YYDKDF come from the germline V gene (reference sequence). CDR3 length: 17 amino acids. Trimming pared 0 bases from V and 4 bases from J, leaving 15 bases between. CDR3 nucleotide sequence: TGTGCCACCAGCAGAGATCTAGGAGGATCGGGCACCGGGGAGCTGTTTTTT. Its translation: CATSRDLGGSGTGELFF.

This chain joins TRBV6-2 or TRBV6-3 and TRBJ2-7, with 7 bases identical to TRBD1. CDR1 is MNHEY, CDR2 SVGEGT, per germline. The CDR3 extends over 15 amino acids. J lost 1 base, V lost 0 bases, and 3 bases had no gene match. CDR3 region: CASSYSGQLSYEQYF. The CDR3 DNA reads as TGTGCCAGCAGTTACTCGGGACAGTTATCCTACGAGCAGTACTTC.

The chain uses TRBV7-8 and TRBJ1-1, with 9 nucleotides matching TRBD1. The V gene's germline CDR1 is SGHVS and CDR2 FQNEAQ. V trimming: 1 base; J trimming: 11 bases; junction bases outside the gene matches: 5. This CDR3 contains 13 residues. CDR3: CASSLGDREQAFF. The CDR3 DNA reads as TGTGCCAGCAGCTTAGGGGACAGGGAGCAGGCTTTCTTT.

The CDR3 spells CATSDRDRVNGYTF. In DNA form, the CDR3 reads TGTGCCACCAGTGACCGTGACAGGGTTAATGGCTACACCTTC. The rearrangement uses TRBV24-1 and TRBJ1-2, with 7 bases fitting TRBD1. Germline V lookup: CDR1 KGHDR, CDR2 SFDVKD. V shed 4 bases and J 6 bases; nucleotides not matched to a gene: 7. The CDR3 length is 14 residues.

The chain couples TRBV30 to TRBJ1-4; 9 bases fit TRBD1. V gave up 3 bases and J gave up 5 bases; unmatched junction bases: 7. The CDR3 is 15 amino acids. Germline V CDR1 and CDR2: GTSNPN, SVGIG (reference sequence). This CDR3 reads CAWRGAGQGNEKLFF. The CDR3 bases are TGTGCCTGGAGAGGGGCGGGACAGGGAAATGAAAAACTGTTTTTT. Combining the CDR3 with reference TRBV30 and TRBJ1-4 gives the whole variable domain SQTIHQWPATLVQPVGSPLSLECTVEGTSNPNLYWYRQAAGRGLQLLFYSVGIGQISSEVPQNLSASRPQDRQFILSSKKLLLSDSGFYLCAWRGAGQGNEKLFFGSGTQLSVL.